Included here is one T cell receptor (beta chain) sequence, with context. TCRdb keeps only in-frame clones here, not all; method: immunoSEQ multiplex PCR. The sample lists some 250,000 clones; approximately 85% were seen once. Recovered participants had two consecutive negative NP/OP PCR tests, healthcare professional clearance, or symptom resolution. The data are from a study of blood T cell repertoires in COVID-19. V lost 3 bases, J lost 4 bases, and 3 bases stayed unmatched. Germline V gene data show CDR1 as SGHNT and CDR2 as YYREEE (reference sequence). The CDR3 sequence is 14 residues long. The sequence came from a woman aged 45-65 years who had recovered from COVID-19. V is TRBV5-4 and J is TRBJ2-4, with 8 bases fitting TRBD2. The source material was PBMCs or T cells enriched from blood (not recorded which). CDR3 protein: CASSYSGTKNIQYF. In DNA, the CDR3 is TGTGCCAGCAGCTATAGCGGGACTAAAAACATTCAGTACTTC.